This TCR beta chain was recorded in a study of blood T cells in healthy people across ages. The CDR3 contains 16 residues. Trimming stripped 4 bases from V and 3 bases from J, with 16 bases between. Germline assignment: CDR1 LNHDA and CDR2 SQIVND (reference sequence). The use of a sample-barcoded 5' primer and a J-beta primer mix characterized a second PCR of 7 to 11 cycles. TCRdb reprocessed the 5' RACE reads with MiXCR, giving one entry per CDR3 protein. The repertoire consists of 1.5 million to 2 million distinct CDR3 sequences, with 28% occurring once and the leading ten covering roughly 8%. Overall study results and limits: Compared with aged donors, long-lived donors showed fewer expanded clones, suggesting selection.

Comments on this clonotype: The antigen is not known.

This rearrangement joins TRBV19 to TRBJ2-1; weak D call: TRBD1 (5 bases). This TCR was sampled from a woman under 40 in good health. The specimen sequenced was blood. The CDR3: CASSKLQGLFYNEQFF. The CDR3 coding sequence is TGTGCCAGTAGTAAGCTGCAGGGTCTATTCTACAATGAGCAGTTCTTC.